A selection of T cell receptor beta chains follows, all from one sample in a study of OX40 agonist ivuxolimab in advanced cancers. Profiled with immunoSEQ multiplex PCR; TCRdb holds only in-frame clones, not every one. This sample has around 82,000 clones, with approximately 91% found just once. The input for sequencing was CD4+ or CD8+ T cells sorted from blood, taken in a trial of the OX40 agonist ivuxolimab. The source is an adult with an advanced solid tumor such as melanoma, head and neck, liver or kidney cancer. CDR3s include the opening cysteine and the closing phenylalanine or tryptophan. D genes are given only for firm matches. Only part of the rows carry a size: once, few, many, or a class if the clone is expanded.

J gene: TRBJ2-7; V gene: TRBV7-8; D gene: TRBD2; clone size: NA; CDR3 DNA: TGTGCCAGCCTATTGGGGACTAGCGGGATAAAGCAGTACTTC; CDR3 protein: CASLLGTSGIKQYF
J gene: TRBJ2-1; V gene: TRBV19; D gene: TRBD1; clone size: NA; CDR3 DNA: TGTGCCAGTAGTTCCCGGGACAGATTATACAATGAGCAGTTCTTC; CDR3 protein: CASSSRDRLYNEQFF
J gene: TRBJ1-1; V gene: TRBV6-5; D gene: NA; clone size: NA; CDR3 DNA: TGTGCCAGCAGTTCTTCCAGGGCCTGGGCTTTCTTT; CDR3 protein: CASSSSRAWAFF
J gene: TRBJ1-3; V gene: TRBV21-1; D gene: NA; clone size: NA; CDR3 DNA: TGTGCCAGCAGCAAGCACGCCGGGACAGGGGTTGGCACCATATATTTT; CDR3 protein: CASSKHAGTGVGTIYF
J gene: TRBJ2-2; V gene: TRBV7-9; D gene: TRBD1; clone size: NA; CDR3 DNA: TGTGCCAGCAGCCATAGGGACAGGGGCGACACCGGGGAGCTGTTTTTT; CDR3 protein: CASSHRDRGDTGELFF
J gene: TRBJ2-7; V gene: TRBV21-1; D gene: NA; clone size: NA; CDR3 DNA: TGTGCCAGCAGCCCGCCGGACAGGGAGTACGAGCAGTACTTC; CDR3 protein: CASSPPDREYEQYF
J gene: TRBJ2-7; V gene: TRBV7-2; D gene: TRBD2; clone size: NA; CDR3 DNA: TGTGCCAGCAGCTTAGCGCTAGCGGGGGAGCAGTACTTC; CDR3 protein: CASSLALAGEQYF
J gene: TRBJ1-1; V gene: TRBV27; D gene: NA; clone size: few; CDR3 DNA: TGTGCCGCCGGACGGGGGGCGTGGACTGAAGCTTTCTTT; CDR3 protein: CAAGRGAWTEAFF
J gene: TRBJ1-1; V gene: TRBV6-6; D gene: NA; clone size: NA; CDR3 DNA: TGTGCCAGCATGTTCAGCTCAGGGCCCACTGAAGCTTTCTTT; CDR3 protein: CASMFSSGPTEAFF
J gene: TRBJ2-3; V gene: TRBV5-1; D gene: TRBD2; clone size: once; CDR3 DNA: TGCGCCAGCAGCTTTACTAGCGGGCAAGCCTTTGATACGCAGTATTTT; CDR3 protein: CASSFTSGQAFDTQYF
J gene: TRBJ2-1; V gene: TRBV28; D gene: NA; clone size: NA; CDR3 DNA: TGTGCCAGCAGTTTACCACGAGGGACTTCGACCTACAATGAGCAGTTCTTC; CDR3 protein: CASSLPRGTSTYNEQFF
J gene: TRBJ1-1; V gene: TRBV4-2; D gene: NA; clone size: NA; CDR3 DNA: TGTGCCAGCAGCTTGGAGGCGGGCAACACTGAAGCTTTCTTT; CDR3 protein: CASSLEAGNTEAFF
J gene: TRBJ2-7; V gene: TRBV27; D gene: TRBD2; clone size: NA; CDR3 DNA: TGTGCCAGCAGTTTGGGACTAGCTTGGACCTCCTACGAGCAGTACTTC; CDR3 protein: CASSLGLAWTSYEQYF
J gene: TRBJ2-2; V gene: TRBV9; D gene: TRBD2; clone size: NA; CDR3 DNA: TGTGCCAGCAGCGTAGAAGTTCGGTGGGCGGGAGCGGCCGGGGAGCTGTTTTTT; CDR3 protein: CASSVEVRWAGAAGELFF
J gene: TRBJ2-7; V gene: TRBV11-3; D gene: NA; clone size: NA; CDR3 DNA: TGTGCCAGCAGCTTCGTTGGCTACGAGCAGTACTTC; CDR3 protein: CASSFVGYEQYF
J gene: TRBJ2-3; V gene: TRBV6-4; D gene: TRBD2; clone size: NA; CDR3 DNA: TGTGCCAGCAGTGCCCTATCCGGGACTAGCGGAGATACGCAGTATTTT; CDR3 protein: CASSALSGTSGDTQYF
J gene: TRBJ1-2; V gene: TRBV7-9; D gene: TRBD1; clone size: NA; CDR3 DNA: TGTGCCAGCAGCTTTCAGGAACAGGGGGTCTATGGCTACACCTTC; CDR3 protein: CASSFQEQGVYGYTF
J gene: TRBJ2-7; V gene: TRBV7-8; D gene: NA; clone size: NA; CDR3 DNA: TGTGCCAGCAGCTCCAGCGGATCGTTCGACGAGCAGTACTTC; CDR3 protein: CASSSSGSFDEQYF
J gene: TRBJ2-7; V gene: TRBV10-3; D gene: NA; clone size: NA; CDR3 DNA: TGTGCCACCGAGTCCTCCTACGAGCAGTACTTC; CDR3 protein: CATESSYEQYF
J gene: TRBJ1-2; V gene: TRBV19; D gene: TRBD1; clone size: few; CDR3 DNA: TGTGCCAGTCACCACAGGGGGGACGGCTACACCTTC; CDR3 protein: CASHHRGDGYTF
J gene: TRBJ2-7; V gene: TRBV2; D gene: NA; clone size: NA; CDR3 DNA: TGTGCCAGCAGTGACCGGCTAGGGGGGTCCCGGGAGCAGTACTTC; CDR3 protein: CASSDRLGGSREQYF
J gene: TRBJ2-5; V gene: TRBV14; D gene: TRBD1; clone size: NA; CDR3 DNA: TGTGCCAGCAGCCACGGACAGGGGGCGCATGGGGAGACCCAGTACTTC; CDR3 protein: CASSHGQGAHGETQYF
J gene: TRBJ2-7; V gene: TRBV6-6; D gene: NA; clone size: NA; CDR3 DNA: TGTGCCGTTTCCGAGGGGCCAGCCTTTGGAGAGCAGTACTTC; CDR3 protein: CAVSEGPAFGEQYF
J gene: TRBJ2-7; V gene: TRBV27; D gene: TRBD2; clone size: NA; CDR3 DNA: TGTGCCAGCAGTTTAGGAGCTAGCGGGAGGGCCTACGAGCAGTACTTC; CDR3 protein: CASSLGASGRAYEQYF
J gene: TRBJ2-1; V gene: TRBV7-9; D gene: TRBD2; clone size: NA; CDR3 DNA: TGTGCCAGCAGCTCAGCCCGGGGACTAGCGGGAGTTGAGCAGTTCTTC; CDR3 protein: CASSSARGLAGVEQFF
J gene: TRBJ1-6; V gene: TRBV27; D gene: TRBD1; clone size: NA; CDR3 DNA: TGTGCCAGCAGTTCGGGACAGGGGAGTTCACCCCTCCACTTT; CDR3 protein: CASSSGQGSSPLHF
J gene: TRBJ2-1; V gene: TRBV7-2; D gene: TRBD2; clone size: NA; CDR3 DNA: TGTGCCAGCAGCACGTCTAGCGGGAGGGGGTATGAGCAGTTCTTC; CDR3 protein: CASSTSSGRGYEQFF
J gene: TRBJ2-3; V gene: TRBV9; D gene: TRBD2; clone size: NA; CDR3 DNA: TGTGCCAGCAGCGTAGAAATAGCGGGAGGATCAGATACGCAGTATTTT; CDR3 protein: CASSVEIAGGSDTQYF
J gene: TRBJ1-1; V gene: TRBV27; D gene: TRBD1; clone size: few; CDR3 DNA: TGTGCCAGCAGCTTCCGACAGGGTGTCACTGAAGCTTTCTTT; CDR3 protein: CASSFRQGVTEAFF
J gene: TRBJ2-1; V gene: TRBV27; D gene: NA; clone size: NA; CDR3 DNA: TGTGCCAGCAGTTTATCAGGTGGGGATGAGCAGTTCTTC; CDR3 protein: CASSLSGGDEQFF
J gene: TRBJ1-1; V gene: TRBV4-1; D gene: NA; clone size: once; CDR3 DNA: TGCGCCAGCAGCCAATTTAACAAGAACACTGAAGCTTTCTTT; CDR3 protein: CASSQFNKNTEAFF
J gene: TRBJ2-7; V gene: TRBV27; D gene: NA; clone size: once; CDR3 DNA: TGTGCCAGCACCCCTCAAGCGTCCCCCTACGAGCAGTACTTC; CDR3 protein: CASTPQASPYEQYF
J gene: TRBJ2-5; V gene: TRBV2; D gene: NA; clone size: NA; CDR3 DNA: TGTGCCAGCGGTGGCAGCAGTTGGGGGGCTAGCCAAGAGACCCAGTACTTC; CDR3 protein: CASGGSSWGASQETQYF
J gene: TRBJ1-5; V gene: TRBV28; D gene: TRBD1; clone size: NA; CDR3 DNA: TGTGCCAGCAGTCCAGCAGACAGGGGGAGGGGTAGCAATCAGCCCCAGCATTTT; CDR3 protein: CASSPADRGRGSNQPQHF
J gene: TRBJ1-1; V gene: TRBV6-5; D gene: NA; clone size: NA; CDR3 DNA: TGTGCCAGCAGTTACTCTACGGGACGCGGAGCTTTCTTT; CDR3 protein: CASSYSTGRGAFF
J gene: TRBJ2-1; V gene: TRBV7-2; D gene: NA; clone size: NA; CDR3 DNA: TGTGCCAGCAGCCCCAATTTTCAGAACAATGAGCAGTTCTTC; CDR3 protein: CASSPNFQNNEQFF
J gene: TRBJ1-3; V gene: TRBV2; D gene: TRBD1; clone size: NA; CDR3 DNA: TGTGCCAGCAGTGGGGGACAGGGAGGTGGAAACACCATATATTTT; CDR3 protein: CASSGGQGGGNTIYF
J gene: TRBJ1-3; V gene: TRBV11-2; D gene: NA; clone size: NA; CDR3 DNA: TGTGCCAGCAGTCTATTCCAGGGCCCTGGAAACACCATATATTTT; CDR3 protein: CASSLFQGPGNTIYF